The present T cell receptor (beta chain) was sequenced within a study of read filtering for tumor transcriptome and immune sequencing. About the study: Whole-transcriptome libraries were prepared after DNase treatment.

Germline-derived CDR1 and CDR2 are MGHRA and YSYEKL. The V end was cut by 1 base, the J end by 5 bases, with 18 bases between. The CDR3 runs 16 residues. This clonotype was counted at least ten times. Molecular barcoded adaptors covering alpha/delta and beta/gamma chains were used on about 390 ng RNA. Using its own MiXCR run on the reads, TCRdb lists one record per CDR3 protein. The table includes 100,000 to 150,000 distinct CDR3 sequences, roughly 13% detected once. The receptor was isolated from a donor aged 40 or older with multiple myeloma. This chain links TRBV4-1 with TRBJ2-7; D gene ambiguous. Sequenced material: a population of CD138-negative cells sorted from bone marrow. The CDR3 DNA reads as TGCGCCAGCAGCCAAGCCGACACCCCTGGTGCCGACGAGCAGTACTTC. Amino acids: CASSQADTPGADEQYF.